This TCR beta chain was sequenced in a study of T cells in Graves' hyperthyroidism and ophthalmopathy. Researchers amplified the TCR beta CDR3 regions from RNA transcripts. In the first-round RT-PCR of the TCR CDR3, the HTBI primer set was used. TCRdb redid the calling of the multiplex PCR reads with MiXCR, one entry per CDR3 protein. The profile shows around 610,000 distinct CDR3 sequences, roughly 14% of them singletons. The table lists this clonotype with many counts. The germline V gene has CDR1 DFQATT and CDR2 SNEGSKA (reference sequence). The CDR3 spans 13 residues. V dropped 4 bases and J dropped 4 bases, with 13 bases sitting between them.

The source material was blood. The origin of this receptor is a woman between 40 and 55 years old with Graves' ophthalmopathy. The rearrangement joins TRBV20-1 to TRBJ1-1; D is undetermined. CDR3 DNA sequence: TGCAGTGCTAAAAAGCCAGGTGCCACTGAAGCTTTCTTT. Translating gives CSAKKPGATEAFF.